These 13 T cell receptor beta chains were all obtained from the same sample, sequenced in a study of Ad26.COV2.S vaccination and SARS-CoV-2 variants. Regarding treatment: around 19 received Ad26.COV2.S at low or high dose, single or two shots; roughly five received placebo; per-sample allocation not given. Day 63 after the first injection of vaccine or placebo was the sampling time. TCRdb's copy holds only in-frame clones and misses some; the assay was immunoSEQ multiplex PCR. The sample carries about 350,000 clones, 80% to 90% recorded once. The material was peripheral blood, obtained in a trial of Ad26.COV2.S vaccine versus placebo. These receptors all come from a person between 18 and 60 years old who received the Ad26.COV2.S COVID-19 vaccine or a placebo.

This clone was observed a few times. V usage is TRBV10-2 and J usage is TRBJ2-7; possibly TRBD1 for D (6 bases). V dropped 4 bases and J dropped 7 bases, with 17 bases sitting between them. This CDR3 is 14 amino acids long. CDR1 WSHSY and CDR2 SAAADI come from the germline V gene. This CDR3 is CASSGNRVLGEQYF. The CDR3 region has the DNA TGCGCCAGCAGTGGGAACAGGGTCCTGGGAGAGCAGTACTTC.

The chain recombines TRBV12-3 or TRBV12-4 with TRBJ1-1; D is perhaps TRBD1 (5 bases). With 3 bases removed from V and 6 bases from J, the gap between germline ends came to 11 bases. The CDR3 has 13 residues. The CDR3 sequence: CASSFPRGAEAFF. For the CDR3, the DNA is TGTGCCAGCAGTTTTCCCCGGGGGGCTGAAGCTTTCTTT.

This chain connects TRBV27 to TRBJ2-1; TRBD2 matches 13 bases. Per the germline V gene, CDR1 is MNHEY and CDR2 is SMNVEV (reference sequence). After removal of 5 bases from V and 6 bases from J, the junction contained 4 bases not matched to a gene. The CDR3 contains 15 residues. The CDR3: CASSPGTSGANEQFF. CDR3 sequence (DNA): TGTGCCAGCAGTCCCGGGACTAGCGGGGCCAATGAGCAGTTCTTC.

This clone appeared many times. This chain connects TRBV5-6 to TRBJ2-7, with D perhaps TRBD2 (6 bases). Germline V gives CDR1 SGHDT, CDR2 YYEEEE. V dropped 0 bases and J dropped 3 bases, with 13 bases sitting between them. The CDR3 consists of 15 residues. In nucleotides, the CDR3 is TGTGCCAGCAGCTTGGGGGGAGGACACTACTACGAGCAGTACTTC. Translated, it gives CASSLGGGHYYEQYF.

V and J are TRBV5-1 and TRBJ2-7; possible D gene TRBD2, 6 bases. Germline CDR1 and CDR2: SGHRS and YFSETQ. V was trimmed by 4 bases and J by 4 bases, leaving 18 bases between them. The CDR3 runs to 15 residues. Here the CDR3 reads CASSQVKGRTYEQYF. CDR3 bases: TGCGCCAGCAGCCAAGTAAAGGGGAGGACTTACGAGCAGTACTTC.

The V and J genes are TRBV4-2 and TRBJ1-1, with 7 bases aligning to TRBD1. J was trimmed by 3 bases and V by 0 bases; bases with no gene match: 4. The CDR3 covers 15 residues. Germline CDR1 LGHNA, CDR2 YNFKEQ. In DNA form, the CDR3 reads TGTGCCAGCAGCCAAGAGGGACAGATGCACACTGAAGCTTTCTTT. It translates to CASSQEGQMHTEAFF.

There are many counts of this clone. V and J are TRBV29-1 and TRBJ2-2; D possibly corresponds to TRBD2 (5 bases). Trimming removed 7 bases from V and 1 base from J, with 13 bases in between. CDR1 and CDR2 (germline): SQVTM, ANQGSEA. The CDR3 has 14 amino acids. DNA for the CDR3: TGCAGCGCCCAATCGGCGGGGAACACCGGGGAGCTGTTTTTT. This encodes CSAQSAGNTGELFF.

The chain joins TRBV29-1 to TRBJ1-4, with D perhaps TRBD1 (5 bases). The CDR3 sequence is 14 residues long. Germline assignment: CDR1 SQVTM and CDR2 ANQGSEA. Trimming cost V 5 bases and J 4 bases, with 14 bases left between them. Here the CDR3 reads CSVNTGTDNEKLFF. CDR3 coding DNA: TGCAGCGTTAACACCGGGACGGATAATGAAAAACTGTTTTTT.

This chain links TRBV7-2 with TRBJ1-1, with 7 bases identical to TRBD1. The ends lost 5 bases at V and 6 bases at J; junction bases unmatched: 9. CDR3 length: 14 amino acids. Looked up from germline, CDR1 is SGHTA and CDR2 is FQGNSA. The CDR3 here is CASSAATGLAEAFF. For the CDR3, the DNA is TGTGCCAGCAGCGCCGCGACAGGGCTGGCTGAAGCTTTCTTT.

V is TRBV7-9 and J is TRBJ1-1; D unclear. Germline CDR1 SEHNR, CDR2 FQNEAQ (reference sequence). The V end lost 5 bases, the J end lost 2 bases, and 9 bases lay between the germline ends. CDR3 length: 13 amino acids. CDR3 protein: CASSPRLNTEAFF. CDR3 coding DNA: TGTGCCAGCAGCCCACGACTTAACACTGAAGCTTTCTTT.

The gene calls are TRBV5-1 and TRBJ1-2, with D hard to call. CDR3 length: 14 residues. Germline CDR1 SGHRS, CDR2 YFSETQ. The V and J ends lost 0 bases and 5 bases respectively, with 11 bases between them. CDR3 sequence: CASSLEGRAYGYTF. The CDR3 nucleotides are TGCGCCAGCAGCTTGGAAGGACGGGCTTATGGCTACACCTTC.

The rearrangement uses TRBV6-5 and TRBJ1-2; 7 bases match TRBD1. This CDR3 is built from 12 residues. The trim removed 2 bases at V and 8 bases at J, leaving 2 bases unmatched. The germline CDR1 and CDR2 sequences are MNHEY and SVGAGI. The CDR3, as DNA: TGTGCCAGCAGTTACGACAGGGAAGGCTACACCTTC. Its protein is CASSYDREGYTF.

The chain joins TRBV12-3 or TRBV12-4 to TRBJ1-1, with a possible D match to TRBD1 (6 bases). The CDR3 is made up of 10 amino acids. Deletions cut 6 bases from V and 11 bases from J, with 10 bases between. CDR3 protein: CASSRGLAFF. CDR3 sequence (DNA): TGTGCCAGCAGCCGGGGGCTGGCTTTCTTT.